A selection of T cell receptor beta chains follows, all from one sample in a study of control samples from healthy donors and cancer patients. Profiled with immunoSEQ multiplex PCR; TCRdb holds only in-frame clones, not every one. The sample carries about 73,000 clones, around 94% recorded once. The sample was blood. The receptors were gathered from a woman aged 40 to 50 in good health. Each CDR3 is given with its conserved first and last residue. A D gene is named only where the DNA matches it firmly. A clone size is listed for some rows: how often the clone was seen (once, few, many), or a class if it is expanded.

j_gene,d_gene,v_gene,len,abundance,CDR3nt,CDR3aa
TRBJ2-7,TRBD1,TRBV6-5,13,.,TGTGCCAGCAGTCCGGGACAGAACTACGAGCAGTACTTC,CASSPGQNYEQYF
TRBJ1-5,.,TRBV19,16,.,TGTGCCAGTAGTATAGGGAGGTCCCGAGGCAATCAGCCCCAGCATTTT,CASSIGRSRGNQPQHF
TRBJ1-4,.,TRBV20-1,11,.,TGCAGTGCTCCTTGGAGAGATAAGCTGTTTTTT,CSAPWRDKLFF
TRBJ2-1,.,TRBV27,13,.,TGTGCCAGCAGTTTAGGGACAAACAATGAGCAGTTCTTC,CASSLGTNNEQFF
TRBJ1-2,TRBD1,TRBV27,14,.,TGTGCCAGCAAGAACAGGGGAAAGGGCTATGGCTACACCTTC,CASKNRGKGYGYTF
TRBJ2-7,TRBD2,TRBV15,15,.,TGTGCCACCAGCAGAGTGGCTAGCGGGAAATACGAGCAGTACTTC,CATSRVASGKYEQYF
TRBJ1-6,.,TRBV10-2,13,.,TGCGCCAGCGGAGAGACCCATAATTCACCCCTCCACTTT,CASGETHNSPLHF
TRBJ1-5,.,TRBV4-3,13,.,TGCGCCAGCAGCCAAGATAGCAATCAGCCCCAGCATTTT,CASSQDSNQPQHF
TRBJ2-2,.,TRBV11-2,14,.,TGTGCCAGCAGCTTAGGGGGGAACACCGGGGAGCTGTTTTTT,CASSLGGNTGELFF
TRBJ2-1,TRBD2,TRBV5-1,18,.,TGCGCCAGCAGCTTGCCTAGCGGGGGGGCAAGCTCCTACAATGAGCAGTTCTTC,CASSLPSGGASSYNEQFF
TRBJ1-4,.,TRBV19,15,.,TGTGCCAGTAGTATAGCGCGCGGGCATGATGAAAAACTGTTTTTT,CASSIARGHDEKLFF
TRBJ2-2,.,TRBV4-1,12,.,TGCGCCAGCAGCCTCGTCGGCGGGGAGCTGTTTTTT,CASSLVGGELFF
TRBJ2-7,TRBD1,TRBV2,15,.,TGTGCCAGCCTCTCGACGGGGACAGCCCTTTACGAGCAGTACTTC,CASLSTGTALYEQYF
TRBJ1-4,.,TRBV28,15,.,TGTGCCAGCAGCGCTCCCAGGGGTCCTAATGAAAAACTGTTTTTT,CASSAPRGPNEKLFF
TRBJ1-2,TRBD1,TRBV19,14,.,TGTGCCAGTAGTAAAGGACAGGGCCCTTGGGGCTACACCTTC,CASSKGQGPWGYTF
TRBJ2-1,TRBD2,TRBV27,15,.,TGTGCCAGCAATAGCCGGGACGCGGGGGGAAATGAGCAGTTCTTC,CASNSRDAGGNEQFF
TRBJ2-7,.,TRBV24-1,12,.,TGTGCCAACCCGACAGGTCGCCACGAGCAGTACTTC,CANPTGRHEQYF
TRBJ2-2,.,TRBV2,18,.,TGTGCCAGCAGTGAAGCCGGCAGGGGCCAAGGGTACACCGGGGAGCTGTTTTTT,CASSEAGRGQGYTGELFF
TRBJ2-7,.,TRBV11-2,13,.,TGTGCCAGCAGCCCGATCGGTAGCGACGAGCAGTACTTC,CASSPIGSDEQYF
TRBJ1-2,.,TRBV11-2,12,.,TGTGCCAGCAGCTCGCAAAACTATGGCTACACCTTC,CASSSQNYGYTF
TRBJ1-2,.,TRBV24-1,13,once,TGTGCCACCGGGGTCACCCATAACTATGGCTACACCTTC,CATGVTHNYGYTF
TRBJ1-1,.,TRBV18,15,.,TGTGCCAGCTCACCTAGACCGGGACAAGACACTGAAGCTTTCTTT,CASSPRPGQDTEAFF
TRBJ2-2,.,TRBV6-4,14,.,TGTGCCAGCAGTGACTCGAGGGACACCGGGGAGCTGTTTTTT,CASSDSRDTGELFF
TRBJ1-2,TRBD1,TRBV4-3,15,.,TGCGCCAGCAGCCAAGATTCCCACAGGGGTCTCGGCTACACCTTC,CASSQDSHRGLGYTF
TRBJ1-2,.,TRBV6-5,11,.,TGTGCCAGCAGGGTCAACTATGGCTACACCTTC,CASRVNYGYTF
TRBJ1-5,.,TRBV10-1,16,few,TGCGCCAGCAGTGTGGTGGGGGGGCGCGGCAATCAGCCCCAGCATTTT,CASSVVGGRGNQPQHF
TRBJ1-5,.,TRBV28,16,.,TGTGCCAGCAGTTCATCAACCGGGGTTTACAATCAGCCCCAGCATTTT,CASSSSTGVYNQPQHF
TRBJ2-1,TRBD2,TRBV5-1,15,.,TGCGCCAGCAGCGTACTAGCGGGGGGAGCCAATGAGCAGTTCTTC,CASSVLAGGANEQFF
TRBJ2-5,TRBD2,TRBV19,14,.,TGTGCCAGTAGCGTTATAGCGGGGGAAGAGACCCAGTACTTC,CASSVIAGEETQYF
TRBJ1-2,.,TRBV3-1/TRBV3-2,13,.,TGTGCCAGCAGCCAAGACGGGAACTATGGCTACACCTTC,CASSQDGNYGYTF
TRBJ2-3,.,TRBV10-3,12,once,TGTGCCACCGTCGGGGATACAGATACGCAGTATTTT,CATVGDTDTQYF
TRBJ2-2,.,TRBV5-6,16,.,TGTGCCAGCAGCTTGGTTGCACGGAAGGGCACCGGGGAGCTGTTTTTT,CASSLVARKGTGELFF
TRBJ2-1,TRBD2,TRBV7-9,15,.,TGTGCCAGCAGTCCGCGGGGGACGGTTTACAATGAGCAGTTCTTC,CASSPRGTVYNEQFF
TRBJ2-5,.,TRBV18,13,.,TGTGCCAGCTCACCACGAGATAGGGAGACCCAGTACTTC,CASSPRDRETQYF
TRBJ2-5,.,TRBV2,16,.,TGTGCCAGCACTGCGCGGGACAGCCCGATTTTGGAGACCCAGTACTTC,CASTARDSPILETQYF
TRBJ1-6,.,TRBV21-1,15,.,TGTGCCAGCAGCAAAGGACAGCTTCACTATTCACCCCTCCACTTT,CASSKGQLHYSPLHF
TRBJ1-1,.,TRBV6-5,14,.,TGTGCCAGGGGGATCGGGCGAAGGTACACTGAAGCTTTCTTT,CARGIGRRYTEAFF
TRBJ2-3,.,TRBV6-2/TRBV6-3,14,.,TGTGCCAGCAGTTACTCCCGGTCCCAGGATACGCAGTATTTT,CASSYSRSQDTQYF
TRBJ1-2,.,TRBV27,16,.,TGTGCCAGCAGCCTTACCCCCCTCGCCGGAAACTATGGCTACACCTTC,CASSLTPLAGNYGYTF